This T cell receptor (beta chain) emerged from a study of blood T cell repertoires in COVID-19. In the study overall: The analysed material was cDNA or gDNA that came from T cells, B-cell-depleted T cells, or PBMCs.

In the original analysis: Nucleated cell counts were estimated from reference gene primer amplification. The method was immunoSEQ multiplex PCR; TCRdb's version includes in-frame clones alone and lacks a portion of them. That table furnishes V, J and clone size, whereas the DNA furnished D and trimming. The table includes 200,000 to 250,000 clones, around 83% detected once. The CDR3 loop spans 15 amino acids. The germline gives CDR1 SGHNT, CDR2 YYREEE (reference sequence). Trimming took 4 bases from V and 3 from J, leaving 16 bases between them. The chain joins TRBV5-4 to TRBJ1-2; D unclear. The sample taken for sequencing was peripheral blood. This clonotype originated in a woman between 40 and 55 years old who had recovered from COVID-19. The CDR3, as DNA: TGTGCCAGCAGCGCCACTAATGGAGAAGACTATGGCTACACCTTC. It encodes CASSATNGEDYGYTF.